A selection of T cell receptor beta chains follows, all from one sample in a study of shared clonotypes between healthy human individuals. Using immunoSEQ multiplex PCR, the repertoire was profiled, and TCRdb retains in-frame clones only, with some absent. The repertoire holds about 680,000 clones, with about 74% as singletons. Input material: memory CD4+ T cells sorted from blood. These receptor sequences come from a woman in her 30s in good health. The CDR3 runs from the conserved cysteine through the conserved F or W.

V	J	CDR3
TRBV28	TRBJ1-4	CASSEWGATNEKLFF
TRBV7-9	TRBJ2-3	CASSKEGGNTQYF
TRBV2	TRBJ1-1	CASRGTEGFAFF
TRBV5-1	TRBJ2-7	CASSSASLSYEQYF
TRBV6-4	TRBJ1-5	CASSANGGYGNQPQHF
TRBV7-9	TRBJ2-1	CASRAFGSTEFF
TRBV21-1	TRBJ2-3	CASSKRCGRRRTDTQYF
TRBV2	TRBJ1-4	CASSAQGAATNEKLFF
TRBV10-3	TRBJ2-3	CAISQGGGTDTQYF
TRBV5-1	TRBJ2-1	CASSLYSGSISSYNEQFF
TRBV30	TRBJ2-1	CRLAGVQYNEQFF
TRBV28	TRBJ2-7	CASNPGGRRTYEQYF
TRBV13	TRBJ2-1	CASLYQGIAGAYNEQFF
TRBV10-3	TRBJ2-1	CAISAGLAGAYNEQFF
TRBV29-1	TRBJ2-3	CSVAGTWTSGRNTDTQYF